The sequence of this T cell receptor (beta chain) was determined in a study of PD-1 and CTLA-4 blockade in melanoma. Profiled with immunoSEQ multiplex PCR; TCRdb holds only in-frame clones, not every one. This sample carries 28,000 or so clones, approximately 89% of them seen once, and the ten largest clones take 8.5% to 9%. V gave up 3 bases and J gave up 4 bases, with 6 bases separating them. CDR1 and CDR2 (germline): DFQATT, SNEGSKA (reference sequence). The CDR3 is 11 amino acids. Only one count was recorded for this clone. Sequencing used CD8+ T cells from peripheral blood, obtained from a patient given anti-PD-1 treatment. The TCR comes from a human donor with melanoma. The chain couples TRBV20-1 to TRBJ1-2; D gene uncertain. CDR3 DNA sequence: TGCAGTGCTAGTTTCCCCTATGGCTACACCTTC. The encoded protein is CSASFPYGYTF.